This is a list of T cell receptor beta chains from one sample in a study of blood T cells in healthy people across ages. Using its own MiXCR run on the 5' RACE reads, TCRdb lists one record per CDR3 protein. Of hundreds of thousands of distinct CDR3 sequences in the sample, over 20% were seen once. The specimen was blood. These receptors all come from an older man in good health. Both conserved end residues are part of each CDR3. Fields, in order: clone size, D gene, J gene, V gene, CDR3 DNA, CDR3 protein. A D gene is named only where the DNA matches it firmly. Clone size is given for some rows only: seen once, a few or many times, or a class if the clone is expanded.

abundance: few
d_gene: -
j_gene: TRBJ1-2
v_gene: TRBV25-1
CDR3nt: TGTGCCAGCAGTGATGAGGCGACCTATGGCTACACCTTC
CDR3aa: CASSDEATYGYTF

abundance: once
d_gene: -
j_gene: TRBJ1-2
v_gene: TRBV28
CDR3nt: TGTGCCAACAGTTTCACAGGACTTTATGGCTACACCTTC
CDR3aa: CANSFTGLYGYTF

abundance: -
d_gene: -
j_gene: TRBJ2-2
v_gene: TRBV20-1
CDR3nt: TGCAGTGCTTGCAGGGCATCCGGGGAGCTGTTTTTT
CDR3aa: CSACRASGELFF

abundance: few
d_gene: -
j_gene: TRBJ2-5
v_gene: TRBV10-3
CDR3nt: TGTGCCATCAGCAAAATGGGTGCAGAGACCCAGTACTTC
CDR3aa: CAISKMGAETQYF

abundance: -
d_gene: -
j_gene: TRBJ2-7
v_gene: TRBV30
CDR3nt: TGTGCCTGGGCCAGGGGAATGACCTACGAGCAGTACTTC
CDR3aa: CAWARGMTYEQYF

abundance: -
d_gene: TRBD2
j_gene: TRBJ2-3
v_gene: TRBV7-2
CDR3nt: TGTGCCAGCAGCCCGTTACTAGCGGGAGCCACCACAGATACGCAGTATTTT
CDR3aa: CASSPLLAGATTDTQYF

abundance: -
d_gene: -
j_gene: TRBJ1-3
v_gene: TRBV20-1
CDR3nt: TGCAGTGCTAGAGAGGGGGCGAACTCTGGAAACACCATATATTTT
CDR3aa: CSAREGANSGNTIYF

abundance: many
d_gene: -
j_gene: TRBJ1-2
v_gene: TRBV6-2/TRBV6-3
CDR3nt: TGTGCCAGCAGTTACCCGGCCGAAATAACCAACTATGGCTACACCTTC
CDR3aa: CASSYPAEITNYGYTF

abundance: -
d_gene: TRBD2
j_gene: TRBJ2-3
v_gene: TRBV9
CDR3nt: TGTGCCAGCAGCGGGGACGCGGGACTAAGCACAGATACGCAGTATTTT
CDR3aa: CASSGDAGLSTDTQYF

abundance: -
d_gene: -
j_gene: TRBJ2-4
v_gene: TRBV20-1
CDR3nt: TGCAGGGGCCTTCGGCGCGAAAACATTCAGTACTTC
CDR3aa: CRGLRRENIQYF

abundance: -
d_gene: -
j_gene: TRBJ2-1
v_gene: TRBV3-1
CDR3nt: TGTGCCAGCAGCCAATTGGAGGGGGCTTACAATGAGCAGTTCTTC
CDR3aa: CASSQLEGAYNEQFF

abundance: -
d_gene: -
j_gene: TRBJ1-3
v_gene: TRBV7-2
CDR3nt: TGTGCCAGCAGCCCCAGGAATGGGTTATATTTT
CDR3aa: CASSPRNGLYF

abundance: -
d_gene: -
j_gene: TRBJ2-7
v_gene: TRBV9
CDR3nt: TGTGCCAGCAGCGTAGCTGGGCAGGGAGGTTACGAGCAGTACTTC
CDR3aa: CASSVAGQGGYEQYF

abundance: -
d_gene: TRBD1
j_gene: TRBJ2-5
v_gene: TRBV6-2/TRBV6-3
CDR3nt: TGTGCCAGCAATAAGGGGTCGGGACAGGGGTCCCAAGAGACCCAGTACTTC
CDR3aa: CASNKGSGQGSQETQYF

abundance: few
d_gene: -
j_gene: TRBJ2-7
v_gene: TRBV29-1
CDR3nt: TGCAGCGTTAAATGGACCGAAACCTACGAGCAGTACTTC
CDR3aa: CSVKWTETYEQYF

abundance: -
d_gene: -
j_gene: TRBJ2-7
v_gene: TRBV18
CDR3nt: TGTGCCAGCTCACCAGAGACGGGACATGGAATGCAGTACTTC
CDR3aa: CASSPETGHGMQYF

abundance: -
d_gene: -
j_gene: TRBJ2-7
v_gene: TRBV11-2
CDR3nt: TGTGCCAGCAGCTTACAACTAGACTACGAGCAGTACTTC
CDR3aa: CASSLQLDYEQYF

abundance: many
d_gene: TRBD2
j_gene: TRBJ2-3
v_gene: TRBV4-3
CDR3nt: TGCGCCAGCAGCCAAGCACTAGCGGGAATCTCAGATACGCAGTATTTT
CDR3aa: CASSQALAGISDTQYF

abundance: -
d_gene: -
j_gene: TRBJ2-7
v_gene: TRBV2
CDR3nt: TGTGCCAGCAGACCTGGTGAGGGGTCCTACGAGCAGTACTTC
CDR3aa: CASRPGEGSYEQYF

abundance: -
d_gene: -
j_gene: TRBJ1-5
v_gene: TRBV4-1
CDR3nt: TGCGCCAGCAGCCAAGATCCTCAGGGCAATAGCAATCAGCCCCAGCATTTT
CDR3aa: CASSQDPQGNSNQPQHF

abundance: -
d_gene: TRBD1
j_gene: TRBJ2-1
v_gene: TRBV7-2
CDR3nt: TGTGCCAGCAGCTCCGACAGGGGAAGGTACAATGAGCAGTTCTTC
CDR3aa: CASSSDRGRYNEQFF

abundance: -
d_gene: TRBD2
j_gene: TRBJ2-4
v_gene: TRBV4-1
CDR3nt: TGCGCCAGCAGCCAAGGGGGACTAGCGGGGAGCGATAAAAAAAACATTCAGTACTTC
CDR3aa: CASSQGGLAGSDKKNIQYF

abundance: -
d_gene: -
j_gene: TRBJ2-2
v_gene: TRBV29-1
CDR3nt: TGCAGCGTTGAAGGTCAGGGGGGCACCGGGGAGCTGTTTTTT
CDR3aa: CSVEGQGGTGELFF

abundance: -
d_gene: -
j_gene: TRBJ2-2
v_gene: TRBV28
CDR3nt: TGTGCCAGCAGTGTCTTTGGGCCGGCGGGCACCGGGGAGCTGTTTTTT
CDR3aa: CASSVFGPAGTGELFF

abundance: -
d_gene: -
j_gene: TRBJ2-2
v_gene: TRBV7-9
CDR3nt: TGTTCCAGCAGCGGAGGGGGCTTCACCGGGGAGCTGTTTTTT
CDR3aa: CSSSGGGFTGELFF

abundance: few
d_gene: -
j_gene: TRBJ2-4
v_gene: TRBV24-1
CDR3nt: TGTGCCACCAGTGAGGCAGGAACCAAAAACATTCAGTACTTC
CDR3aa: CATSEAGTKNIQYF

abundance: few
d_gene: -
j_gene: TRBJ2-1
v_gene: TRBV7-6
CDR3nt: TGTGCCAGCAGCTCCCACTACTCATCATACAATGAGCAGTTCTTC
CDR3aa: CASSSHYSSYNEQFF

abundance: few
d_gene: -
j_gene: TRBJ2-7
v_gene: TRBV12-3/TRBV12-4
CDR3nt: TGTGCCAGCAGTTTTCAGTGGGGGCCCACCTACGAGCAGTACTTC
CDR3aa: CASSFQWGPTYEQYF

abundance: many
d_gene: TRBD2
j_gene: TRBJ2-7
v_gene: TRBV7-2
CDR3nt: TGTGCCAGCAGTTTAGCGGGAGTAACCTACGAGCAGTACTTC
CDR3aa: CASSLAGVTYEQYF

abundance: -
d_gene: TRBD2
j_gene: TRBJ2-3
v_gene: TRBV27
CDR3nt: TGTGCCAGCAGTATTAGCGGGAGAGGTACAGATACGCGGTATTTT
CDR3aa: CASSISGRGTDTRYF

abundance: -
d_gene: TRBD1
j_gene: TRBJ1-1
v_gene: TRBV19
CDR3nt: TGTGCCAGTAGTATAGATCTGTACAGGGGAACTGGAGCTTTCTTT
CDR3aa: CASSIDLYRGTGAFF

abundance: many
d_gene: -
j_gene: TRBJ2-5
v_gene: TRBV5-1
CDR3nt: TGTGCCAGCAGCTTAGGGTCCCAAGAGACCCAGTACTTC
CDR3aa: CASSLGSQETQYF

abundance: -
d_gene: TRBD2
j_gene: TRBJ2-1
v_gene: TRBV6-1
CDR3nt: TGTGCCAGCAGCCGCGGGACTAGCGGGAGGCACCTCTACAATGAGCAGTTCTTC
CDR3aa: CASSRGTSGRHLYNEQFF

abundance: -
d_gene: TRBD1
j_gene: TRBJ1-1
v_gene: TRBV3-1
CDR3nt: TGTGCCAGCAGCGCACCGGGACAGGGGAAAGCTTTCTTT
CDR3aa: CASSAPGQGKAFF

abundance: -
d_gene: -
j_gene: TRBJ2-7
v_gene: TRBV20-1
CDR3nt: TGCAGTGCTAGGCGGGGGCGGGACAGCTCCTACGAGCAGTACTTC
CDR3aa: CSARRGRDSSYEQYF

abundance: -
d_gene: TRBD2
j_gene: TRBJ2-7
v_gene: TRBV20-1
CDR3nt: TGCAGTGCTAGAGACAGGGACTACAACTCCTACGAGCAGTACTTC
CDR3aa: CSARDRDYNSYEQYF

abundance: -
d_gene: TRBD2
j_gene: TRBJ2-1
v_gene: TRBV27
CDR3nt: TGTGCCAGCAGTCTCTACTTAGGACTAGCGGATACCAATGAGCAGTTCTTC
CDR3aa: CASSLYLGLADTNEQFF

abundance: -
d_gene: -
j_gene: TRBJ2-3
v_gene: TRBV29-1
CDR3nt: TGCAGCGTTGCGCTACGACAGACAGATACGCAGTATTTT
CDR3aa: CSVALRQTDTQYF

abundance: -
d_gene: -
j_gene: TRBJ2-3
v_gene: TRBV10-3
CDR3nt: TGTGCCATCAGCCCGACATCCACAGATACGCAGTATTTT
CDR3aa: CAISPTSTDTQYF

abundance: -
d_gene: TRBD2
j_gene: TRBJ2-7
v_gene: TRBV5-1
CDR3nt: TGCGCCAGCAGCGGTACTAGCGGGAGAGTTAACGAGCAGTACTTC
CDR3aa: CASSGTSGRVNEQYF

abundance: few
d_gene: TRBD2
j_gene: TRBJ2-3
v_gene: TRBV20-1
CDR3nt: TGCAGTGCTAGACTTTTTGTCGGGAGGGCCGGGTCAGATACGCAGTATTTT
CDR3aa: CSARLFVGRAGSDTQYF

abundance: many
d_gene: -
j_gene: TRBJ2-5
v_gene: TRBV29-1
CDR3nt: TGCAGCGTTGAGGGGGTCGGGACCCAGTACTTC
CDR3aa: CSVEGVGTQYF

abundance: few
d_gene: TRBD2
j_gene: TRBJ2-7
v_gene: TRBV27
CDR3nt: TGTGCCAGCAGTTTACTTCCGACTAGCGGGGGGGCCTACGAGCAGTACTTC
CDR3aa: CASSLLPTSGGAYEQYF

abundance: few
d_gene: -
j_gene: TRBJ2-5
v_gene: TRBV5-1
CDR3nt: TGCGCCAGCAGCTTGGGAGCTAGCTTAGCGCAGACCCTGTACCAAGAGACCCAGTACTTC
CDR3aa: CASSLGASLAQTLYQETQYF

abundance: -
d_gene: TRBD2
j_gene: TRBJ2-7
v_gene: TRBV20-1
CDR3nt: TGCAGTGCTCAATCGACTAGCGGGGGGTGGCACTACGAGCAGTACTTC
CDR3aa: CSAQSTSGGWHYEQYF

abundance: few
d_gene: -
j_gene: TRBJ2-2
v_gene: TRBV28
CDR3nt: TGTGCCAGCAGTACACATTCGGGTGACGCCGGGGAGCTGTTTTTT
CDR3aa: CASSTHSGDAGELFF

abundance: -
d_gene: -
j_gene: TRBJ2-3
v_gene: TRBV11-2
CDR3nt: TGTGCCAGCAGCTTAGAGCGGTTCGGGGGACGCACAGATACGCAGTATTTT
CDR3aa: CASSLERFGGRTDTQYF

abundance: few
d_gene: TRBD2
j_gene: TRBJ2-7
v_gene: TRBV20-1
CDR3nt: TGCAGTGCTAGAGCAAGCGGGAGGGTAAACGAGCAGTACTTC
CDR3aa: CSARASGRVNEQYF

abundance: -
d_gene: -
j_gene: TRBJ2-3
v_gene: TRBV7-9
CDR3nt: TGTGCCAGCAGCTTCTCACGGACGGAGGATACGCAGTATTTT
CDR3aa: CASSFSRTEDTQYF

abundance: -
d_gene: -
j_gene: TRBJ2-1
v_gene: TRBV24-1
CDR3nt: TGTGCCACCAGACAGGGTTCCTACAATGAGCAGTTCTTC
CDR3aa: CATRQGSYNEQFF

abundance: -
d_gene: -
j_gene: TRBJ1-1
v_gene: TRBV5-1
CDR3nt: TGCGCCAGCAGCCGCGTTATGGGACAGAACACTGAAGCTTTCTTT
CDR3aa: CASSRVMGQNTEAFF

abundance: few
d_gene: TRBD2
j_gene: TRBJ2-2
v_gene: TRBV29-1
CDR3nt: TGCAGCGCCGGAGGCGGGGGTGACACCGGGGAGCTGTTTTTT
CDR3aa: CSAGGGGDTGELFF

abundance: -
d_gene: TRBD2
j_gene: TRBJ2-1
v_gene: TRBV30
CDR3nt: TGTGCCTGGGACCTGGGCGGGAGCTCCTACAATGAGCAGTTCTTC
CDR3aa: CAWDLGGSSYNEQFF

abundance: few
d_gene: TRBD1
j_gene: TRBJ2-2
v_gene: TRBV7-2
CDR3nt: TGTGCCAGCAGCTACAGGGGGACCAACACCGGGGAGCTGTTTTTT
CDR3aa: CASSYRGTNTGELFF

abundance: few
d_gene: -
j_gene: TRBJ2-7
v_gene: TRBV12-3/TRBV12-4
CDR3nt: TGTGCCAGCAGTTTCTCGACAGGCCCCACCGTCGAGCAGTACTTC
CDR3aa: CASSFSTGPTVEQYF

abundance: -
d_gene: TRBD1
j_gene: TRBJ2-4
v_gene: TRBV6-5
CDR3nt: TGTGCCAACAGTTACGCCTCCGGACAGGGGTTGGCCAAAAACATTCAGTACTTC
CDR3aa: CANSYASGQGLAKNIQYF

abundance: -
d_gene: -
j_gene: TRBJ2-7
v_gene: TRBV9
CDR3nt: TGTGCCAGCAGCGTAGAGGTGGTATCCTACGAGCAGTACTTC
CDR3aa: CASSVEVVSYEQYF

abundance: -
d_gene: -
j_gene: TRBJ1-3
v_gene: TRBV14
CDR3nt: TGTGCCAGCAGCCCCGTAGAGGAAAACACCATATATTTT
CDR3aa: CASSPVEENTIYF

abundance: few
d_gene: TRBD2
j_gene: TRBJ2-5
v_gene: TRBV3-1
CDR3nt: TGTGCCAGCAGCCAAGAAGGCCGACTAGCGATGGAGACCCAGTACTTC
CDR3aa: CASSQEGRLAMETQYF